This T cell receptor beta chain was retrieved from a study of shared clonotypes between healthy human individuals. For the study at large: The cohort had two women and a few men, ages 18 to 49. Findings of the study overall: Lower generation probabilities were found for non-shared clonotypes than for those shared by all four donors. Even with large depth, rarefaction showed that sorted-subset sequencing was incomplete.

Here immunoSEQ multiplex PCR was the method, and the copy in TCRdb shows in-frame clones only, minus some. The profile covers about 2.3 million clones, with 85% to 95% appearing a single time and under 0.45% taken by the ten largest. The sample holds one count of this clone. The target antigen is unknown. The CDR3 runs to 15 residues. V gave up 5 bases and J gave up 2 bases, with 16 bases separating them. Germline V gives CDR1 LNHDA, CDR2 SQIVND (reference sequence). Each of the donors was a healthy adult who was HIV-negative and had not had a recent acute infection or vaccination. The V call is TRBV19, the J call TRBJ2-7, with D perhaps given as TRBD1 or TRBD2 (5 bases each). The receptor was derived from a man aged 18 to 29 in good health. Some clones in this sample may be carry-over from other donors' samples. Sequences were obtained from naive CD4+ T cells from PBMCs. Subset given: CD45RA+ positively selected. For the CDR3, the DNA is TGTGCCAGTAGTCCGCGGGTCCGAGGGGCCTACGAGCAGTACTTC. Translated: CASSPRVRGAYEQYF. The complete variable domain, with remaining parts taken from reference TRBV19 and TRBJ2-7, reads DGGITQSPKYLFRKEGQNVTLSCEQNLNHDAMYWYRQDPGQGLRLIYYSQIVNDFQKGDIAEGYSVSREKKESFPLTVTSAQKNPTAFYLCASSPRVRGAYEQYFGPGTRLTVT.